This T cell receptor (beta chain) emerged from a study of blood T cell repertoires in COVID-19. Background on the study: Samples taken during acute and convalescent COVID-19 were collected in the United States, Italy and Spain. T cells, B-cell-depleted T cells, or PBMCs supplied cDNA or gDNA.

Authors' methods: Cell counts per sample came from amplifying reference gene primers. Measured with immunoSEQ multiplex PCR; TCRdb has only the in-frame clones, and not every one. The D gene and trimming were derived from the DNA, and the V and J assignments and clone size from that table. The repertoire consists of about 46,000 clones, with approximately 85% occurring once and the leading ten covering less than 20%. Germline values: CDR1 SGHVS, CDR2 FQNEAQ. The CDR3 totals 11 residues. V lost 5 bases to trimming and J lost 15 bases; unmatched junction nucleotides: 6. The chain is built from TRBV7-8 and TRBJ2-1; the match to TRBD1 covers 8 bases. The sequencing sample was made of peripheral blood. The receptor was derived from a human donor in a cohort sampled during active COVID-19. The donor label of this sample is uncertain. The CDR3 nucleotides read TGTGCCAGCAGCAAGACAGGGGTATGGTTCTTC. Translated: CASSKTGVWFF.